This T cell receptor (beta chain) came from a study of blood T cell repertoires in COVID-19. Across the whole study: Researchers got acute and convalescent COVID-19 samples from the United States, Italy and Spain.

The assay was immunoSEQ multiplex PCR, and TCRdb's table has in-frame clones only and misses some. The sample holds under 250,000 clones; roughly 88% are singletons and the top ten take roughly a sixth. The CDR3 consists of 15 residues. V lost 8 bases, J lost 5 bases, and 13 bases stayed unmatched. Germline CDR1 and CDR2: SNHLY and FYNNEI. Seattle patients were enrolled while actively infected and followed longitudinally. The genes are TRBV2 and TRBJ2-5, with TRBD2 identical over 8 bases. The TCR comes from a man aged 50-59 years with COVID-19, enrolled during active disease. The sample comprised peripheral blood. The CDR3: CASPPDRGGRETQYF. The CDR3 region has the DNA TGTGCCAGCCCACCCGATCGGGGGGGCAGGGAGACCCAGTACTTC.